One T cell receptor beta chain is described in this entry. The protocol was immunoSEQ multiplex PCR, while the TCRdb copy is restricted to in-frame clones and leaves out a portion. The sample comprises 360,000 or so clones, about 90% of which are singletons, and approximately 3% rests with the top ten. The source of the sample is a study of blood T cell repertoires in COVID-19. This CDR3 is built from 15 residues. V lost 5 bases and J lost 2; bases outside the gene matches: 4. Per the germline V gene, CDR1 is SGHAT and CDR2 is FQNNGV. This TCR was sampled from a woman aged 25-40 years who had recovered from COVID-19. The J gene is TRBJ2-3, the V gene TRBV11-2, with TRBD1 matching over 10 bases. The sequenced sample was PBMCs or T cells enriched from blood (not recorded which). This CDR3 is CASSQGQGITDTQYF. For the CDR3, the DNA is TGTGCCAGCAGCCAGGGACAGGGGATCACAGATACGCAGTATTTT.